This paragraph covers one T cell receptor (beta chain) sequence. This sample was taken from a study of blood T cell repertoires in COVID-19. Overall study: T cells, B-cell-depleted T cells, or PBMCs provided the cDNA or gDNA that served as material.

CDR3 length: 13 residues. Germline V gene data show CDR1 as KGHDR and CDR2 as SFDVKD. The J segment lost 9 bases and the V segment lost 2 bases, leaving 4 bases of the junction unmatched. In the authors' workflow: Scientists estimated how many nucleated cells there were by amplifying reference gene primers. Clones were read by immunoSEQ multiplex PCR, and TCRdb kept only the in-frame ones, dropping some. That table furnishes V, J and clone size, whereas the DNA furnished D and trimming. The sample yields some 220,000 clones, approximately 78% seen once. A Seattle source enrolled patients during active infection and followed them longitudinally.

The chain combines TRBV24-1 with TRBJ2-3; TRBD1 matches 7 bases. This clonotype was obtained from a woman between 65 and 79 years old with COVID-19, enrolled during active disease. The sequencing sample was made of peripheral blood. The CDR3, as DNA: TGTGCCACCAGTGATTCGAAGGGGGCGACGCAGTATTTT. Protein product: CATSDSKGATQYF.